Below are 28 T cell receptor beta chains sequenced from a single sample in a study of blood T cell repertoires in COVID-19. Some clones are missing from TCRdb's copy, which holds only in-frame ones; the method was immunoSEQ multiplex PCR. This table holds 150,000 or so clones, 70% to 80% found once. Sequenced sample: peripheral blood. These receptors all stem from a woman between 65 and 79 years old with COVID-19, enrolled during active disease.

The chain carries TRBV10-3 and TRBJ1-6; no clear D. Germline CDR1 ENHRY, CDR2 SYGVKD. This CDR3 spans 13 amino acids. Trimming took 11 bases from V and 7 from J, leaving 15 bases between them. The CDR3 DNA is TGTGCCGTCGGGTCGGATCAAAATTCACCCCTCCACTTT. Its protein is CAVGSDQNSPLHF.

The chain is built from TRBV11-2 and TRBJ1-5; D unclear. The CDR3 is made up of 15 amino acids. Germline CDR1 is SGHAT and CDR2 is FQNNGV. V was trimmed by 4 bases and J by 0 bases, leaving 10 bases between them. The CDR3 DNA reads TGTGCCAGCAGCTCGGGAGGGTATAGCAATCAGCCCCAGCATTTT. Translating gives CASSSGGYSNQPQHF. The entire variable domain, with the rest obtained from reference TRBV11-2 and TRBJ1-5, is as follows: EAGVAQSPRYKIIEKRQSVAFWCNPISGHATLYWYQQILGQGPKLLIQFQNNGVVDDSQLPKDRFSAERLKGVDSTLKIQPAKLEDSAVYLCASSSGGYSNQPQHFGDGTRLSIL.

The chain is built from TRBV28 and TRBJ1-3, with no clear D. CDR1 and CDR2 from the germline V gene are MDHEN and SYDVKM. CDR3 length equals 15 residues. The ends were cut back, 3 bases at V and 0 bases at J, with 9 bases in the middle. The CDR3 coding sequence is TGTGCCAGCAGTTTTTATTCTAACTCTGGAAACACCATATATTTT. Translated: CASSFYSNSGNTIYF. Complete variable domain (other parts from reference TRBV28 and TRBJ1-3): DVKVTQSSRYLVKRTGEKVFLECVQDMDHENMFWYRQDPGLGLRLIYFSYDVKMKEKGDIPEGYSVSREKKERFSLILESASTNQTSMYLCASSFYSNSGNTIYFGEGSWLTVV.

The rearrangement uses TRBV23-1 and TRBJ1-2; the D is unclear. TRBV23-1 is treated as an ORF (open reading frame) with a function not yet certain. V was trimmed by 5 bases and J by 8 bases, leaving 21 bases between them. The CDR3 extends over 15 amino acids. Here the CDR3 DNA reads TGCGCCAGCAGTAACCTACGCCGGGAGCCGCGCGGCTACACCTTC. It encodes CASSNLRREPRGYTF.

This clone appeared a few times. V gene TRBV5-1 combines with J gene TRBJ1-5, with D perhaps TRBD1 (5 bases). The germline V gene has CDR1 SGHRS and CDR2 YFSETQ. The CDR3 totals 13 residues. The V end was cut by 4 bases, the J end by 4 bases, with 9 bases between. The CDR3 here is CASSRGGNQPQHF. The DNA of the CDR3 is TGCGCCAGCAGCCGGGGGGGAAATCAGCCCCAGCATTTT. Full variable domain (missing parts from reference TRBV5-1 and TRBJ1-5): KAGVTQTPRYLIKTRGQQVTLSCSPISGHRSVSWYQQTPGQGLQFLFEYFSETQRNKGNFPGRFSGRQFSNSRSEMNVSTLELGDSALYLCASSRGGNQPQHFGDGTRLSIL.

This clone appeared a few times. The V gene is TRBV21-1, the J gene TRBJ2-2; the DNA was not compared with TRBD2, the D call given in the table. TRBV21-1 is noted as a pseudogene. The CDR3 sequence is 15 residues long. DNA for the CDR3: TGTGCCAGCAGCAAACCGGGGTGGGACACCGGGGAGCTGTTTTTT. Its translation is CASSKPGWDTGELFF.

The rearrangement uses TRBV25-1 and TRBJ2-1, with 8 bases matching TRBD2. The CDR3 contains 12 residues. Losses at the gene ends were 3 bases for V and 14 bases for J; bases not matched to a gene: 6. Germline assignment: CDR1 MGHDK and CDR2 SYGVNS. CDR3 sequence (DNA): TGTGCCAGCAGTGATGCCGGGACTAGTGAGTTCTTC. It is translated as CASSDAGTSEFF. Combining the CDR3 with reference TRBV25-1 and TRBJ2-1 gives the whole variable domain EADIYQTPRYLVIGTGKKITLECSQTMGHDKMYWYQQDPGMELHLIHYSYGVNSTEKGDLSSESTVSRIRTEHFPLTLESARPSHTSQYLCASSDAGTSEFFGPGTRLTVL.

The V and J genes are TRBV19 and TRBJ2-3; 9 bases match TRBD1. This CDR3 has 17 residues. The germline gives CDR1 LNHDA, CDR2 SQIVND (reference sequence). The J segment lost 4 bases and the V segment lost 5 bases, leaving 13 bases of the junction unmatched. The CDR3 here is CASSLRTSGTGSDTQYF. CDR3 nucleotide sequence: TGTGCCAGTAGTCTCCGGACATCCGGGACAGGGTCAGATACGCAGTATTTT.

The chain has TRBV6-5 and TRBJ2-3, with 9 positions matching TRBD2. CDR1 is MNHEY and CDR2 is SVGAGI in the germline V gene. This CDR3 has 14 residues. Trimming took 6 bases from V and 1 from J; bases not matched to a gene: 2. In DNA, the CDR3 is TGTGCCAGCAGGGTAGCGGGGGGCACAGATACGCAGTATTTT. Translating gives CASRVAGGTDTQYF.

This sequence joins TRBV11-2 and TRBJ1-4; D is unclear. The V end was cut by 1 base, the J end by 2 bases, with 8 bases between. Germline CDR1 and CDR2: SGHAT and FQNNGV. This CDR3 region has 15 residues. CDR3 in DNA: TGTGCCAGCAGCTTAGGAGGGTCGACTAATGAAAAACTGTTTTTT. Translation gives CASSLGGSTNEKLFF.

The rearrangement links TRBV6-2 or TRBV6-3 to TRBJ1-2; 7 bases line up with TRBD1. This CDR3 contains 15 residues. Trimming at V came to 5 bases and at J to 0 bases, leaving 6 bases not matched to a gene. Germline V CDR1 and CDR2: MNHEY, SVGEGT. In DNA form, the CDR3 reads TGTGCCAGCAGTCAACAGGGGAGCCCTAACTATGGCTACACCTTC. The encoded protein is CASSQQGSPNYGYTF.

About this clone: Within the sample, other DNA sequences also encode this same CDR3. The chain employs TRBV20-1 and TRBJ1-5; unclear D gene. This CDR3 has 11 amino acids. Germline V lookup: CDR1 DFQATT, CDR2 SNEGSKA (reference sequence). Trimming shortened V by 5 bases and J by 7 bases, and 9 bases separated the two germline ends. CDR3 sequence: CSASEGQPQHF. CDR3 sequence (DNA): TGCAGTGCTTCGGAGGGCCAGCCCCAGCATTTT.

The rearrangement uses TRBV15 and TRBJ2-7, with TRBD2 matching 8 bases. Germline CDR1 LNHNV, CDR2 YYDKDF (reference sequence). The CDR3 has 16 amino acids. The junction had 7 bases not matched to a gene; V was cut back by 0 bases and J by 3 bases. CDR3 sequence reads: CATSRDGGGHVYEQYF. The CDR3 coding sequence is TGTGCCACCAGCAGAGACGGGGGGGGCCACGTCTACGAGCAGTACTTC. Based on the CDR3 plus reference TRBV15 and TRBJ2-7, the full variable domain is DAMVIQNPRYQVTQFGKPVTLSCSQTLNHNVMYWYQQKSSQAPKLLFHYYDKDFNNEADTPDNFQSRRPNTSFCFLDIRSPGLGDTAMYLCATSRDGGGHVYEQYFGPGTRLTVT.

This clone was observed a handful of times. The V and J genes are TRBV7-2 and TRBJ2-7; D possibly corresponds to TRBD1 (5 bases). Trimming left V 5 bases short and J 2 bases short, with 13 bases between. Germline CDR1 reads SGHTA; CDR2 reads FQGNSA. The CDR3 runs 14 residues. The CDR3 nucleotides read TGTGCCAGCAGCATTCCAGGGAAACCCTACGAGCAGTACTTC. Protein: CASSIPGKPYEQYF.

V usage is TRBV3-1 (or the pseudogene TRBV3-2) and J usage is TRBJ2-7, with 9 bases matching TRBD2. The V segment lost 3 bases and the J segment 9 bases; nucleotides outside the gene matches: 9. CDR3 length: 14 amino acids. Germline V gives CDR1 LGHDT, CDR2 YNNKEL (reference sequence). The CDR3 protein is CASSQLAGRHRQYF. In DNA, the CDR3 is TGTGCCAGCAGCCAGCTAGCGGGAAGACACAGGCAGTACTTC.

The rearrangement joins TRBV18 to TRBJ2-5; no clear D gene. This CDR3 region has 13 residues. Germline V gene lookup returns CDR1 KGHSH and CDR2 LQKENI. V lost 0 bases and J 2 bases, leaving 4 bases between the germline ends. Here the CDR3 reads CASSPPSQETQYF. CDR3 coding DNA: TGTGCCAGCTCACCACCGTCGCAAGAGACCCAGTACTTC.

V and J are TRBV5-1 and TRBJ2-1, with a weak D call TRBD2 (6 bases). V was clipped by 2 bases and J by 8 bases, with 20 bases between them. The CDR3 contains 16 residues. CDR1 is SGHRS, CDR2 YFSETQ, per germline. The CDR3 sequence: CASSFGQGGISDEQFF. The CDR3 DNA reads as TGCGCCAGCAGCTTTGGGCAGGGCGGGATATCGGATGAGCAGTTCTTC.

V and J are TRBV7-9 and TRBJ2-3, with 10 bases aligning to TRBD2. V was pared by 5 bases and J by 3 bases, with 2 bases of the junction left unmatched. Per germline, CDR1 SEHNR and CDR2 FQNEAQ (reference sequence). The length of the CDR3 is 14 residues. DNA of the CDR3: TGTGCCAGCAGCCCTAGCGGGGGAACAGATACGCAGTATTTT. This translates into CASSPSGGTDTQYF. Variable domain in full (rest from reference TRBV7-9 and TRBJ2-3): DTGVSQNPRHKITKRGQNVTFRCDPISEHNRLYWYRQTLGQGPEFLTYFQNEAQLEKSRLLSDRFSAERPKGSFSTLEIQRTEQGDSAMYLCASSPSGGTDTQYFGPGTRLTVL.

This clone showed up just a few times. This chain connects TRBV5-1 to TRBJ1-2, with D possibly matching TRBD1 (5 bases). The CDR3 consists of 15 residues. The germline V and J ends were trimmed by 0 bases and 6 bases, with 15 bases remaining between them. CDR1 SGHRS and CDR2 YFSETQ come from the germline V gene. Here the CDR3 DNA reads TGCGCCAGCAGCTTGGCATCAGGGCGGAGGGATGGCTACACCTTC. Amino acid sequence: CASSLASGRRDGYTF. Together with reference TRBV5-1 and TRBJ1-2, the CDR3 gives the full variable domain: KAGVTQTPRYLIKTRGQQVTLSCSPISGHRSVSWYQQTPGQGLQFLFEYFSETQRNKGNFPGRFSGRQFSNSRSEMNVSTLELGDSALYLCASSLASGRRDGYTFGSGTRLTVV.

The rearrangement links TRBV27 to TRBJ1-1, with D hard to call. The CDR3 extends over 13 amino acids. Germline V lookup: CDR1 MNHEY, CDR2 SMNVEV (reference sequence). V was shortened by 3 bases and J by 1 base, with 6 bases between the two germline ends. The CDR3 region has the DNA TGTGCCAGCAGTTTGAAAGCGAACACTGAAGCTTTCTTT. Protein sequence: CASSLKANTEAFF.

The CDR3 bases are TGCGCCAGTTCTAGCGGGGGGTTGCCGGGCAATGAGCAGTTCTTC. Translating it yields CASSSGGLPGNEQFF. The rearrangement joins TRBV5-1 to TRBJ2-1; 11 bases align to TRBD2. The junction had 10 bases not matched to a gene; V was cut back by 8 bases and J by 6 bases. Per germline, CDR1 SGHRS and CDR2 YFSETQ. The CDR3 is 15 amino acids.

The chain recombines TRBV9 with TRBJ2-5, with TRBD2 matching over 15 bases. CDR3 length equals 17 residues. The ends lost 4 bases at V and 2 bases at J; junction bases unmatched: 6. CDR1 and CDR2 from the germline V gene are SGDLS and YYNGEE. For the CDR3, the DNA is TGTGCCAGCAGCCCCGGGACTAGCGGGGGGAGGCAAGAGACCCAGTACTTC. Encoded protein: CASSPGTSGGRQETQYF.

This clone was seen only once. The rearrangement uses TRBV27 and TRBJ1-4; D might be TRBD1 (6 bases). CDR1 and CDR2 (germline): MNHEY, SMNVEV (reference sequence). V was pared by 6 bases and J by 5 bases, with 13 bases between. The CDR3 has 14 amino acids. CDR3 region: CASRGQSSNEKLFF. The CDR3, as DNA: TGTGCCAGCAGAGGACAGTCCTCCAATGAAAAACTGTTTTTT.

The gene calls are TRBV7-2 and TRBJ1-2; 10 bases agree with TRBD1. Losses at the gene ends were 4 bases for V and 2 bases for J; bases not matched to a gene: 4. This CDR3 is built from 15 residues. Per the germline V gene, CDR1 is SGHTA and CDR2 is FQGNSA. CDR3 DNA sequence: TGTGCCAGCAGCTCGCCGGGACAGGGGAACTATGGCTACACCTTC. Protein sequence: CASSSPGQGNYGYTF.

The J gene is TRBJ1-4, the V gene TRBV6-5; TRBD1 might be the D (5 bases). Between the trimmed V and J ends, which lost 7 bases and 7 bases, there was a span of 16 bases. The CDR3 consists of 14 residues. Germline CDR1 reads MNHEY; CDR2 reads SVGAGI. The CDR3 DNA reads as TGTGCCAGCATGCAGTTGGGACTGACTGAAAAACTGTTTTTT. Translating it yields CASMQLGLTEKLFF.

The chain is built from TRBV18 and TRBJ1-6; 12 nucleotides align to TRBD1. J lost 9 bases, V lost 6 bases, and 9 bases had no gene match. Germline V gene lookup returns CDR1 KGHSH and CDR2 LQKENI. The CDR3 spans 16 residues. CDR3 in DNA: TGTGCCAGCTCTAAGGGGACAGGGGGCGCAGTTTCACCCCTCCACTTT. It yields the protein CASSKGTGGAVSPLHF.

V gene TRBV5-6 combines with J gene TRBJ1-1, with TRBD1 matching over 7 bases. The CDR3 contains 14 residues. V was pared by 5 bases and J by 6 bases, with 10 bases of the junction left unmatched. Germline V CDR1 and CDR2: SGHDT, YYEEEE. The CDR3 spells CASSPEGAGAEAFF. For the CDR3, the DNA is TGTGCCAGCAGTCCCGAGGGGGCAGGGGCTGAAGCTTTCTTT.

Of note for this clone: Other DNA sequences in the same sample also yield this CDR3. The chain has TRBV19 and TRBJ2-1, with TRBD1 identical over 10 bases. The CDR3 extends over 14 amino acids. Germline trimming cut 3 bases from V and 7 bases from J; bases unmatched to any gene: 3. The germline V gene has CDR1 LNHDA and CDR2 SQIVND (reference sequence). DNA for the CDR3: TGTGCCAGTAGTATTAGGGGACAGGGGAATGAGCAGTTCTTC. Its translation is CASSIRGQGNEQFF.